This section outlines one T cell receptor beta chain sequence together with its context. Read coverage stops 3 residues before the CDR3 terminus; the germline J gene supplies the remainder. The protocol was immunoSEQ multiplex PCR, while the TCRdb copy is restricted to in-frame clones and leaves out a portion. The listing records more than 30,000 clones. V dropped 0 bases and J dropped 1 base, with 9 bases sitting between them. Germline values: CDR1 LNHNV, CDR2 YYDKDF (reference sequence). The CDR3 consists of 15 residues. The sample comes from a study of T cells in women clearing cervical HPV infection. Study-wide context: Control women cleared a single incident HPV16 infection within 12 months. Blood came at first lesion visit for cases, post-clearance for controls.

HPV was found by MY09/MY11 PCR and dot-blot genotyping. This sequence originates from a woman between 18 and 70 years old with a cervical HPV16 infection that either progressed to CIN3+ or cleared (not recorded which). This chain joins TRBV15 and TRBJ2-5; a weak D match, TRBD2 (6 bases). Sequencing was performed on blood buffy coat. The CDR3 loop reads CATSRDPSAQETQYF. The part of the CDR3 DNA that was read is TGTGCCACCAGCAGAGACCCTAGCGCCCAAGAGACC.